The T cell receptor beta chain under discussion was sequenced for a study of cytomegalovirus exposure and HLA in healthy donors. PCR primers comprised 60 Vbeta and 13 Jbeta primers. Using immunoSEQ multiplex PCR, the repertoire was profiled, and TCRdb retains in-frame clones only, with some absent. The table includes roughly 100,000 clones, roughly 60% detected once. CDR3 length: 16 amino acids. Trimming took 0 bases from V and 2 from J; bases not matched to a gene: 8. Germline lookup yields CDR1 SGHDT and CDR2 YYEEEE. This clonotype was obtained from a human donor in good health. The rearrangement links TRBV5-6 to TRBJ2-7; 7 bases are shared with TRBD2. Sequenced sample: PBMCs. The CDR3 region is CASSLEGSSGPYEQYF. CDR3 in DNA: TGTGCCAGCAGCTTGGAGGGGTCTAGCGGACCCTACGAGCAGTACTTC.